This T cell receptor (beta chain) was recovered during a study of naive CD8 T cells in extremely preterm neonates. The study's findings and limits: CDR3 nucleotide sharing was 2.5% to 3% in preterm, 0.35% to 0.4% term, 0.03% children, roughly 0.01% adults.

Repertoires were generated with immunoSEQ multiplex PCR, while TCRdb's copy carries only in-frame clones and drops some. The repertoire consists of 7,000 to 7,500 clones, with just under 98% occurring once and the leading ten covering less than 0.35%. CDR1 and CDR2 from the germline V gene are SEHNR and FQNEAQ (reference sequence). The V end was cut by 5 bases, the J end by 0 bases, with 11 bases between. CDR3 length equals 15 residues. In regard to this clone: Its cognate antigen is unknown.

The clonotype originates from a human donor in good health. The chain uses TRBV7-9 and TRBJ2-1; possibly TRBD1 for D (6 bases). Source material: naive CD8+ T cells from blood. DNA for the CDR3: TGTGCCAGCAGCCCCGACAGGAGCTCCTACAATGAGCAGTTCTTC. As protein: CASSPDRSSYNEQFF.